This paragraph covers one TCR beta chain sequence. Only in-frame clones appear in the TCRdb table, and some are missing; sequencing was by immunoSEQ multiplex PCR. The sample includes 150,000 or so clones, 70% to 85% of them seen just once. Trimming took 5 bases from V and 7 from J; bases not matched to a gene: 11. This CDR3 has 15 residues. Germline assignment: CDR1 SEHNR and CDR2 FQNEAQ (reference sequence). The sample comes from a study of blood T cell repertoires in COVID-19. Study-wide background: There were acute and convalescent COVID-19 samples, and they came from the United States, Italy and Spain.

Sequences were obtained from peripheral blood. The chain has TRBV7-9 and TRBJ1-2, with 9 bases aligning to TRBD1. This TCR was sampled from a woman older than 75 with acute or convalescent COVID-19. CDR3 residues: CASSHYNRGQGGYTF. The CDR3 DNA reads as TGTGCCAGCAGCCATTATAACAGGGGGCAGGGTGGCTACACCTTC.